The 4 T cell receptor beta chains reported below all come from one sample, sequenced in a study of blood T cell repertoires in COVID-19. Repertoires were generated with immunoSEQ multiplex PCR, while TCRdb's copy carries only in-frame clones and drops some. The sample lists fewer than 150,000 clones, roughly 88% occurring once. Sequencing was done on a sample of peripheral blood. These TCRs come from an older woman who had recovered from COVID-19.

The chain recombines TRBV28 with TRBJ2-7, with TRBD1 matching 9 bases. CDR3 length: 15 amino acids. The germline V gene has CDR1 MDHEN and CDR2 SYDVKM. The trim removed 7 bases at V and 0 bases at J, leaving 7 bases unmatched. The CDR3 region has the DNA TGTGCCAGCATAGGACAGGGGCCGAGCTCCTACGAGCAGTACTTC. Protein product: CASIGQGPSSYEQYF.

The chain joins TRBV4-2 to TRBJ1-2; D remains ambiguous. Germline values: CDR1 LGHNA, CDR2 YNFKEQ. V lost 0 bases and J 3 bases, leaving 11 bases between the germline ends. CDR3 length: 15 amino acids. The CDR3 loop reads CASSQEEQPYYGYTF. The CDR3 bases are TGTGCCAGCAGCCAAGAGGAACAGCCCTACTATGGCTACACCTTC.

The gene calls are TRBV12-3 or TRBV12-4 and TRBJ1-5; D is unclear. V was cut by 8 bases and J by 2 bases, with 10 bases left in between. This CDR3 has 13 residues. This CDR3 reads CASRRSGNQPQHF. CDR3 nucleotide sequence: TGTGCCAGCCGGAGATCCGGCAATCAGCCCCAGCATTTT.

The rearrangement links TRBV9 to TRBJ2-1; TRBD1 might be the D (6 bases). Trimming took off 0 bases at V and 0 bases at J, with 13 bases between the two ends. The V gene's germline CDR1 is SGDLS and CDR2 YYNGEE. The CDR3 is 17 residues long. CDR3 nucleotides: TGTGCCAGCAGCGTAGGGACAGTCCACTCCTCCTACAATGAGCAGTTCTTC. Translating it yields CASSVGTVHSSYNEQFF.